The rows below give T cell receptor gamma chains drawn from one sample of a study of Vδ1+ human thymocytes. TCRdb reran clone calling via CATT on the multiplex PCR reads. The table has tens of thousands of gamma-chain clones, 20% to 25% seen once. The sequenced sample consisted of Vdelta1+ gamma-delta thymocytes from the thymus. Source of these receptors: a girl under three years old who had congenital heart surgery. CDR3s include the opening cysteine and the closing phenylalanine or tryptophan. Expanded clones get a size class; other rows say once, few or many, or leave the size out.

clone_size j_call v_call cdr3_aa cdr3_nt
NA TRGJP2 TRGV2 CATWDGPRWIKTF TGTGCCACCTGGGACGGGCCAAGGTGGATCAAGACGTTT
few TRGJ1/TRGJ2 TRGV9 CALSYGGKKLF TGTGCCTTGTCGTACGGTGGTAAGAAACTCTTT
NA TRGJ1/TRGJ2 TRGV4 CATWDGQDYKKLF TGTGCCACCTGGGATGGGCAGGACTATAAGAAACTCTTT
few TRGJ1/TRGJ2 TRGV4 CATWDNRDRGYYKKLF TGTGCCACCTGGGATAACCGCGATAGGGGTTATTATAAGAAACTCTTT
few TRGJ1/TRGJ2 TRGV9 CALWEVHGLGYKKLF TGTGCCTTGTGGGAGGTGCATGGGTTAGGCTATAAGAAACTCTTT
few TRGJ1/TRGJ2 TRGV9 CAWIHYYKKLF TGTGCCTGGATACATTATTATAAGAAACTCTTT
NA TRGJ1/TRGJ2 TRGV2 CATWDGPGVLF TGTGCCACCTGGGACGGGCCAGGGGTACTCTTT
few TRGJ1/TRGJ2 TRGV3 CATWDPHSHKKLF TGTGCCACCTGGGACCCCCACTCACATAAGAAACTCTTT
NA TRGJ1/TRGJ2 TRGV4 CATWDGLPYYKKLF TGTGCCACCTGGGATGGTCTTCCTTATTATAAGAAACTCTTT
few TRGJ1/TRGJ2 TRGV2 CATWDGQGQKLF TGTGCCACCTGGGACGGGCAGGGCCAGAAACTCTTT
NA TRGJ1/TRGJ2 TRGV9 CALFYYKKLF TGTGCCTTGTTTTATTATAAGAAACTCTTT
few TRGJ1/TRGJ2 TRGV9 CARRNYYKKLF TGTGCCAGACGGAATTATTATAAGAAACTCTTT
NA TRGJ1/TRGJ2 TRGV8 CATWDRLLDYKKLF TGTGCCACCTGGGATAGGCTATTAGATTATAAGAAACTCTTT
few TRGJ1/TRGJ2 TRGV3 CATWDRKSLGFYKKLF TGTGCCACCTGGGACCGGAAATCCCTGGGATTTTATAAGAAACTCTTT
NA TRGJ1/TRGJ2 TRGV8 CATWDIRPDYYYKKLF TGTGCCACCTGGGATATCCGGCCCGACTATTATTATAAGAAACTCTTT
NA TRGJ1/TRGJ2 TRGV3 CATWDLGCGNYYKKLF TGTGCCACCTGGGACTTAGGGTGCGGGAATTATTATAAGAAACTCTTT
few TRGJ1/TRGJ2 TRGV4 CATWDESCYYKKLF TGTGCCACCTGGGATGAAAGCTGTTATTATAAGAAACTCTTT
medium-sized TRGJ1/TRGJ2 TRGV3 CATWDRPYYKKLF TGTGCCACCTGGGACAGGCCCTATTATAAGAAACTCTTT
few TRGJ1/TRGJ2 TRGV3 CATWDRQENYYKKLF TGTGCCACCTGGGACAGGCAGGAGAATTATTATAAGAAACTCTTT
NA TRGJ1/TRGJ2 TRGV8 CATWDSSYYKKLF TGTGCCACCTGGGATTCAAGCTATTATAAGAAACTCTTT
few TRGJP2 TRGV2 CATPQRCVNSSDWIKTF TGTGCCACCCCGCAACGTTGTGTCAATAGTAGTGATTGGATCAAGACGTTT
few TRGJ1/TRGJ2 TRGV3 CATWDGPIHYKKLF TGTGCCACCTGGGATGGGCCAATTCACTATAAGAAACTCTTT
NA TRGJ1/TRGJ2 TRGV2 CATWDGTHYYKKLF TGTGCCACCTGGGACGGCACCCATTATTATAAGAAACTCTTT
NA TRGJ1/TRGJ2 TRGV2 CATWDGPRYYKKLF TGTGCCACCTGGGACGGACCGAGATATTATAAGAAACTCTTT
once TRGJP2 TRGV9 CALWEGGSDWIKTF TGTGCCTTGTGGGAGGGGGGTAGTGATTGGATCAAGACGTTT
few TRGJ1/TRGJ2 TRGV9 CALWEVWDYKKLF TGTGCCTTGTGGGAGGTGTGGGATTATAAGAAACTCTTT
NA TRGJ1/TRGJ2 TRGV2 CATWDGLPPNYYKKLF TGTGCCACCTGGGACGGGCTCCCCCCGAATTATTATAAGAAACTCTTT
NA TRGJP2 TRGV8 CATWDRVLCDWIKTF TGTGCCACCTGGGATAGAGTTTTGTGTGATTGGATCAAGACGTTT
few TRGJ1/TRGJ2 TRGV2 CATWDARENKKLF TGTGCCACCTGGGACGCCCGAGAAAATAAGAAACTCTTT
NA TRGJ1/TRGJ2 TRGV8 CATWDPPGNYYKKLF TGTGCCACCTGGGATCCCCCCGGGAATTATTATAAGAAACTCTTT
NA TRGJP1 TRGV2 CATWDGSNTTGWFKIF TGTGCCACCTGGGACGGGTCGAATACCACTGGTTGGTTCAAGATATTT
NA TRGJ1/TRGJ2 TRGV3 CATWDRPHRYYKKLF TGTGCCACCTGGGACAGGCCCCACCGATATTATAAGAAACTCTTT
NA TRGJ1/TRGJ2 TRGV3 CATWDRCKRYYKKLF TGTGCCACCTGGGACAGATGCAAACGTTATTATAAGAAACTCTTT
NA TRGJ1/TRGJ2 TRGV9 CALWSWGIAGLF TGTGCCTTGTGGTCATGGGGGATAGCGGGACTCTTT
NA TRGJP2 TRGV4 CATWDEGSSDWIKTF TGTGCCACCTGGGATGAAGGTAGTAGTGATTGGATCAAGACGTTT
NA TRGJ1/TRGJ2 TRGV3 CATWDDRGLF TGTGCCACCTGGGACGATCGAGGGCTCTTT
few TRGJ1/TRGJ2 TRGV9 CALWEENYRKLF TGTGCCTTGTGGGAGGAAAATTATAGGAAACTCTTT